These 2 T cell receptor beta chains were all obtained from the same sample, sequenced in a study of T-cell reconstitution after alpha-beta-depleted transplantation in children (dated by TCRdb to between 2015 and 2016). The library relied on PCR. Instrument used: Illumina HiSeq 2500. TCR libraries were prepared with molecular barcoding, using unique molecular identifiers to normalize TCRbeta repertoire quantification. TCRdb trimmed the raw reads at Q25, called clones with MiXCR and kept productive beta chains. Records with the same CDR3 protein are collapsed into one entry carrying the most frequent genes and DNA. The sample table records around 680,000 distinct CDR3 sequences; approximately 15% of these occur just once. Jointly, the top ten make up 0.85% to 1.3% of the sample. The sequences come from PBMCs from the stem cell graft donor, collected from the stem cell graft. All receptors derive from a human donor who donated a stem cell graft to a child with acute myeloid leukemia.

This clonotype was counted a few times. The V gene is TRBV7-9, the J gene TRBJ2-7, with D perhaps matching TRBD1 (5 bases). Germline loops: CDR1 SEHNR, CDR2 FQNEAQ (reference sequence). The CDR3 has 15 amino acids. Trimming removed 3 bases at V and 2 bases at J, with 14 bases between. The CDR3 DNA reads TGTGCCAGCAGCTTCGACAGTGGTTTTCCCTACGAGCAGTACGTC. Translation: CASSFDSGFPYEQYV.

Ten or more counts support this clonotype. The rearrangement joins TRBV20-1 to TRBJ1-1; TRBD1 is a possible D gene (5 bases). The V end lost 3 bases, the J end lost 4 bases, and 15 bases lay between the germline ends. The CDR3 contains 14 residues. CDR1 and CDR2 from the germline V gene are DFQATT and SNEGSKA (reference sequence). CDR3 protein: CSARGFQGATEAFF. The CDR3 DNA reads as TGCAGTGCTAGGGGATTTCAGGGTGCCACTGAAGCTTTCTTT.